A single sample is the source of the 30 T cell receptor beta chains below, sequenced in a study of shared clonotypes between healthy human individuals. CD45RO-negative, CCR7-positively selected cells formed the naive CD8 fraction, excluding terminally differentiated effector memory CD45RA+ cells. Here immunoSEQ multiplex PCR was the method, and the copy in TCRdb shows in-frame clones only, minus some. The table lists hundreds of thousands of clones, 98% of them singletons. The sequencing input was naive CD8+ T cells sorted from blood. The receptor set was obtained from a man aged 25 to 40 in good health.

V and J are TRBV4-2 and TRBJ2-5, with a possible D match to TRBD2 (6 bases). Germline lookup yields CDR1 LGHNA and CDR2 YNFKEQ. The CDR3 consists of 16 residues. Trimming took off 4 bases at V and 4 bases at J, with 19 bases between the two ends. The CDR3 here is CASSPSQASARETQYF. DNA of the CDR3: TGTGCCAGCAGCCCTAGCCAAGCTAGCGCGCGAGAGACCCAGTACTTC.

The chain carries TRBV27 and TRBJ2-7; D possibly corresponds to TRBD1 (5 bases). V was trimmed by 8 bases and J by 2 bases, leaving 10 bases between them. The CDR3 is 12 residues long. Germline V CDR1 and CDR2: MNHEY, SMNVEV (reference sequence). The CDR3 region is CASADTTYEQYF. As DNA, the CDR3 is TGTGCCAGCGCGGACACGACCTACGAGCAGTACTTC.

This chain joins TRBV11-2 and TRBJ2-7, with D possibly being TRBD1 (5 bases). The CDR3 length is 16 residues. The ends were cut back, 0 bases at V and 2 bases at J, with 14 bases in the middle. Germline CDR1 SGHAT, CDR2 FQNNGV. This chain's CDR3 is CASSLDNPRVAYEQYF. The CDR3 DNA reads TGTGCCAGCAGCTTAGATAATCCCAGGGTTGCCTACGAGCAGTACTTC.

The gene calls are TRBV1 and TRBJ1-1. TRBV1 is recorded as a pseudogene. The CDR3 totals 16 residues. The CDR3 protein is CTSSQEVERNNTEAFF. The CDR3 DNA is TGCACCAGCAGCCAAGAAGTTGAACGCAACAACACTGAAGCTTTCTTT.

The V gene is TRBV7-2, the J gene TRBJ2-7; TRBD2 matches 13 bases. Germline lookup yields CDR1 SGHTA and CDR2 FQGNSA. Germline trimming cut 4 bases from V and 5 bases from J; bases unmatched to any gene: 5. CDR3 length: 15 amino acids. The CDR3 is CASSSSGTSGNEQYF. CDR3 DNA sequence: TGTGCCAGCAGCTCCTCCGGGACTAGCGGGAACGAGCAGTACTTC.

Written as DNA, the CDR3 is TGCGCCAGCAGCTTGGAAGGGGACTCTTACAATGAGCAGTTCTTC. As protein: CASSLEGDSYNEQFF. This rearrangement joins TRBV5-1 to TRBJ2-1; perhaps TRBD2 as D (6 bases). CDR1 and CDR2 (germline): SGHRS, YFSETQ. The CDR3 is 15 residues long. The germline V and J ends were trimmed by 0 bases and 4 bases, with 11 bases remaining between them.

The chain couples TRBV28 to TRBJ2-2; TRBD2 agrees at 12 bases. This CDR3 is 16 amino acids long. The germline CDR1 and CDR2 sequences are MDHEN and SYDVKM. J lost 6 bases, V lost 6 bases, and 8 bases had no gene match. CDR3 amino acids: CASRPWTSGMSGELFF. The CDR3 DNA reads TGTGCCAGCAGACCCTGGACTAGCGGGATGTCCGGGGAGCTGTTTTTT.

The J gene is TRBJ2-3, the V gene TRBV7-9; 9 bases line up with TRBD1. Germline trimming cut 5 bases from V and 2 bases from J; bases unmatched to any gene: 5. Per the germline V gene, CDR1 is SEHNR and CDR2 is FQNEAQ (reference sequence). CDR3 length: 15 residues. The CDR3 spells CASSRTGAHTDTQYF. DNA of the CDR3: TGTGCCAGCAGCCGGACAGGGGCACACACAGATACGCAGTATTTT.

The rearrangement links TRBV5-5 to TRBJ2-7, with 10 bases identical to TRBD2. CDR3 length equals 16 residues. Trimming removed 5 bases from V and 5 bases from J; junction bases left unmatched: 13. From germline, CDR1 is SGHKS and CDR2 YYEKEE (reference sequence). CDR3: CASSLRLAGEIDEQYF. For the CDR3, the DNA is TGTGCCAGCAGTCTCCGGCTAGCGGGAGAGATCGACGAGCAGTACTTC.

The V and J genes are TRBV4-3 and TRBJ1-5; D is undetermined. V was clipped by 2 bases and J by 3 bases, with 8 bases between them. The CDR3 runs to 14 residues. The germline V gene encodes CDR1 LGHNA and CDR2 YSLEER. The CDR3 protein is CASSQRQDNQPQHF. CDR3 DNA: TGCGCCAGCAGCCAAAGGCAAGACAATCAGCCCCAGCATTTT.

The chain joins TRBV29-1 to TRBJ2-1, with 7 bases matching TRBD2. Losses at the gene ends were 7 bases for V and 1 base for J; bases not matched to a gene: 13. The germline CDR1 and CDR2 sequences are SQVTM and ANQGSEA. CDR3 length: 16 amino acids. The CDR3 spells CSALRGERGSYNEQFF. In DNA form, the CDR3 reads TGCAGCGCGTTGCGGGGTGAGCGGGGTTCCTACAATGAGCAGTTCTTC.

The rearrangement joins TRBV7-2 to TRBJ2-7; D is unclear. Between the trimmed V and J ends, which lost 5 bases and 0 bases, there was a span of 11 bases. This CDR3 comprises 14 residues. Germline V CDR1 and CDR2: SGHTA, FQGNSA. In nucleotides, the CDR3 is TGTGCCAGCAGCAGACCCGGTGTCTCCTACGAGCAGTACTTC. Protein: CASSRPGVSYEQYF. Based on the CDR3 plus reference TRBV7-2 and TRBJ2-7, the full variable domain is GAGVSQSPSNKVTEKGKDVELRCDPISGHTALYWYRQSLGQGLEFLIYFQGNSAPDKSGLPSDRFSAERTGGSVSTLTIQRTQQEDSAVYLCASSRPGVSYEQYFGPGTRLTVT.

This chain uses TRBV7-2 with TRBJ2-2, with a possible D match to TRBD1 (6 bases). This CDR3 contains 16 residues. Trimming removed 5 bases from V and 0 bases from J, with 13 bases in between. CDR1 is SGHTA, CDR2 FQGNSA, per germline. CDR3 coding DNA: TGTGCCAGCAGCGAGGGACAAAAGTCGAACACCGGGGAGCTGTTTTTT. Translating it yields CASSEGQKSNTGELFF. The variable domain in full, with the rest retrieved from reference TRBV7-2 and TRBJ2-2, is GAGVSQSPSNKVTEKGKDVELRCDPISGHTALYWYRQSLGQGLEFLIYFQGNSAPDKSGLPSDRFSAERTGGSVSTLTIQRTQQEDSAVYLCASSEGQKSNTGELFFGEGSRLTVL.

The V call is TRBV4-3, the J call TRBJ2-7, with TRBD2 as a possible D gene (6 bases). Looked up from germline, CDR1 is LGHNA and CDR2 is YSLEER. This CDR3 has 15 residues. The V and J ends lost 0 bases and 0 bases respectively, with 9 bases between them. In DNA, the CDR3 is TGCGCCAGCAGCCAAGATAGCGGACGCTCCTACGAGCAGTACTTC. Translating gives CASSQDSGRSYEQYF.

V gene TRBV12-5 combines with J gene TRBJ2-5; no firm D call. The CDR3 covers 11 residues. Trimming stripped 8 bases from V and 3 bases from J, with 7 bases between. Germline assignment: CDR1 LGHNT and CDR2 FRNRAP. The DNA of the CDR3 is TGTGCTAGTCAGGAAGAAGAGACCCAGTACTTC. Encoded protein: CASQEEETQYF.

This chain uses TRBV6-4 with TRBJ2-7; D is uncertain. Looked up from germline, CDR1 is MRHNA and CDR2 is SNTAGT. The CDR3 spans 17 residues. With 0 bases removed from V and 3 bases from J, the gap between germline ends came to 18 bases. CDR3 in amino acids: CASSDSNGWERSYEQYF. CDR3 nucleotide sequence: TGTGCCAGCAGTGACTCGAATGGGTGGGAACGGAGCTACGAGCAGTACTTC.

The chain employs TRBV5-1 and TRBJ2-1; the D is unclear. CDR1 and CDR2 from the germline V gene are SGHRS and YFSETQ. Trimming cost V 3 bases and J 4 bases, with 14 bases left between them. The CDR3 is 15 amino acids. The CDR3 sequence is CASSSIQISYNEQFF. The DNA for the CDR3 is TGCGCCAGCAGCTCTATACAGATATCATACAATGAGCAGTTCTTC. The variable domain in full, completed from reference TRBV5-1 and TRBJ2-1, reads KAGVTQTPRYLIKTRGQQVTLSCSPISGHRSVSWYQQTPGQGLQFLFEYFSETQRNKGNFPGRFSGRQFSNSRSEMNVSTLELGDSALYLCASSSIQISYNEQFFGPGTRLTVL.

V usage is TRBV7-3 and J usage is TRBJ2-1; D not certain. Trimming pared 5 bases from V and 3 bases from J, leaving 14 bases between. This CDR3 is 15 amino acids long. Germline V gene lookup returns CDR1 SGHTA and CDR2 FQGTGA. This CDR3 reads CASSTSIGSYNEQFF. The CDR3 bases are TGTGCCAGCAGCACTTCTATTGGTAGCTACAATGAGCAGTTCTTC.

The chain joins TRBV7-9 to TRBJ2-5; weak D call: TRBD2 (6 bases). Germline assignment: CDR1 SEHNR and CDR2 FQNEAQ (reference sequence). Between the trimmed V and J ends, which lost 0 bases and 5 bases, there was a span of 13 bases. This CDR3 is 15 amino acids long. CDR3 in DNA: TGTGCCAGCAGCTTAGCAACAGTAGCGGAGGAGACCCAGTACTTC. This encodes CASSLATVAEETQYF. The full variable domain, in which reference TRBV7-9 and TRBJ2-5 provide the parts outside the CDR3, is DTGVSQNPRHKITKRGQNVTFRCDPISEHNRLYWYRQTLGQGPEFLTYFQNEAQLEKSRLLSDRFSAERPKGSFSTLEIQRTEQGDSAMYLCASSLATVAEETQYFGPGTRLLVL.

A note on this clone: Additional DNA sequences in this sample encode the identical CDR3. This sequence joins TRBV27 and TRBJ1-5, with D unresolved. CDR1 MNHEY and CDR2 SMNVEV come from the germline V gene (reference sequence). The V and J ends lost 3 bases and 3 bases respectively, with 3 bases between them. The length of the CDR3 is 12 residues. CDR3 loop: CASSFLNQPQHF. The CDR3, as DNA: TGTGCCAGCAGTTTTCTCAATCAGCCCCAGCATTTT.

V is TRBV5-4 and J is TRBJ2-2; a possible D gene is TRBD2 (6 bases). CDR1 is SGHNT and CDR2 is YYREEE in the germline V gene (reference sequence). The V and J ends lost 0 bases and 1 base respectively, with 13 bases between them. The length of the CDR3 is 17 residues. The CDR3 DNA sequence: TGTGCCAGCAGCTTGGCCCCGCCTAGCGTGAACACCGGGGAGCTGTTTTTT. Amino acids: CASSLAPPSVNTGELFF.

The chain uses TRBV6-6 and TRBJ2-7; maybe TRBD2 (5 bases). V lost 7 bases to trimming and J lost 0 bases, with 7 bases between them. The CDR3 runs to 12 residues. The germline V gene has CDR1 MNHNY and CDR2 SVGAGI (reference sequence). The CDR3 protein is CASTAGSYEQYF. For the CDR3, the DNA is TGTGCCAGCACCGCGGGCTCCTACGAGCAGTACTTC.

This clone was counted once. V gene TRBV7-9 combines with J gene TRBJ2-3; D remains ambiguous. This CDR3 spans 12 amino acids. Per the germline V gene, CDR1 is SEHNR and CDR2 is FQNEAQ (reference sequence). Between the trimmed V and J ends, which lost 2 bases and 4 bases, there was a span of 4 bases. The CDR3: CASSLLPDTQYF. Written as DNA, the CDR3 is TGTGCCAGCAGCTTATTACCAGATACGCAGTATTTT.

The gene calls are TRBV7-6 and TRBJ1-1, with unresolved D. V shed 5 bases and J shed 4 bases, with 11 bases lying between them. CDR3 length: 13 amino acids. Germline CDR1 and CDR2: SGHVS and FNYEAQ. CDR3 sequence: CASSEGGFTEAFF. CDR3 sequence (DNA): TGTGCCAGCAGCGAGGGAGGTTTCACTGAAGCTTTCTTT.

V is TRBV6-5 and J is TRBJ2-7; D not resolved. The CDR3 runs to 15 residues. Germline assignment: CDR1 MNHEY and CDR2 SVGAGI. Trimming pared 5 bases from V and 5 bases from J, leaving 19 bases between. The CDR3 DNA reads as TGTGCCAGCAGTCTCGGACCGTTAATCCCCGACGAGCAGTACTTC. It specifies CASSLGPLIPDEQYF.

The rearrangement links TRBV11-2 to TRBJ2-3; 10 nucleotides agree with TRBD2. This CDR3 is 15 amino acids long. Per the germline V gene, CDR1 is SGHAT and CDR2 is FQNNGV. Trimming cost V 4 bases and J 3 bases; bases outside gene matches: 4. The CDR3 DNA reads TGTGCCAGCAGCTGGTTAGCGGGAGGTACAGATACGCAGTATTTT. Translated, it gives CASSWLAGGTDTQYF.

The rearrangement joins TRBV29-1 to TRBJ2-1; no reliable D call. Germline V gene sequence: CDR1 SQVTM, CDR2 ANQGSEA. There are 13 residues in the CDR3. Trimming shortened V by 4 bases and J by 0 bases, and 7 bases separated the two germline ends. The CDR3 reads CSVGESSYNEQFF. CDR3 coding DNA: TGCAGCGTTGGGGAAAGCTCCTACAATGAGCAGTTCTTC.

This clone appeared once. This chain joins TRBV5-6 and TRBJ2-1, with 8 bases fitting TRBD1. V was clipped by 2 bases and J by 4 bases; unmatched bases: 5. CDR3 length: 15 residues. CDR1 is SGHDT and CDR2 is YYEEEE in the germline V gene. The CDR3 loop is CASSFGQGIYNEQFF. For the CDR3, the DNA is TGTGCCAGCAGCTTTGGACAGGGAATATACAATGAGCAGTTCTTC.

This chain joins TRBV9 and TRBJ1-1; D is perhaps TRBD1 (6 bases). The germline V gene encodes CDR1 SGDLS and CDR2 YYNGEE. V was pared by 3 bases and J by 1 base, with 10 bases between. CDR3 length: 14 residues. CDR3 bases: TGTGCCAGCAGCGGAGACAGGTCGAACACTGAAGCTTTCTTT. As protein: CASSGDRSNTEAFF.

This clone was seen just once. J is TRBJ1-1 and V is TRBV28; D not certain. CDR1 and CDR2 from the germline V gene are MDHEN and SYDVKM. This CDR3 contains 12 residues. Deletions cut 2 bases from V and 7 bases from J, with 8 bases between. Here the CDR3 reads CASSLIGVEAFF. The CDR3 region has the DNA TGTGCCAGCAGTTTAATCGGCGTTGAAGCTTTCTTT.